Listed below are T cell receptor beta chains from one sample, sequenced in a study of blood T cell repertoires in COVID-19. Repertoires were generated with immunoSEQ multiplex PCR, while TCRdb's copy carries only in-frame clones and drops some. The sample carries 73,000 or so clones, approximately 83% recorded once. Sequences were obtained from peripheral blood. All receptors come from a woman aged 60-75 years with acute or convalescent COVID-19. CDR3s include the opening cysteine and the closing phenylalanine or tryptophan. The D gene is left open where the match is weak. Clone size appears in some rows only: once, few, many, or a class for an expanded clone.

j_call v_call cdr3_length d_call clone_size cdr3_nt cdr3_aa
TRBJ1-2 TRBV7-9 14 - - TGTGCCAGCACCTTTGGACAGACTGAGGTTAGCTACACCTTC CASTFGQTEVSYTF
TRBJ1-4 TRBV10-3 21 TRBD1 once TGTGCCATCAGTGAGTCTTTGGGACAGGGTTCTACCTTGTCAACTAATGAAAAACTGTTTTTT CAISESLGQGSTLSTNEKLFF
TRBJ2-1 TRBV10-3 13 TRBD2 - TGTGCCATCAGTGGGGACTACGTATATGAGCAGTTCTTC CAISGDYVYEQFF
TRBJ2-1 TRBV7-3 15 TRBD2 - TGTGCCAGCAGCTTAGGGCTAGCGGGGTCCAATGAGCAGTTCTTC CASSLGLAGSNEQFF
TRBJ1-2 TRBV9 13 TRBD1 - TGTGCCAGCAGCAGAGGGACAGGCGACGGCTACACCTTC CASSRGTGDGYTF
TRBJ2-1 TRBV5-3 17 TRBD2 - TGTGCCAGAAAGGATAGCGGGGGGCCTAGCTCCTACAATGAGCAGTTCTTC CARKDSGGPSSYNEQFF
TRBJ2-1 TRBV5-1 15 TRBD1 - TGCGCCAGCAGCGCCCAACCGGGACAGGGCAATGAGCAGTTCTTC CASSAQPGQGNEQFF
TRBJ1-2 TRBV6-2/TRBV6-3 17 TRBD1 few TGTGCCAGCAGTTACTCCCTACGATCACAGGGGAACTATGGCTACACCTTC CASSYSLRSQGNYGYTF
TRBJ2-5 TRBV7-9 15 - - TGTGCCAGCAGAATAGGACTGGTTTTAGGGGAGACCCAGTACTTC CASRIGLVLGETQYF
TRBJ1-1 TRBV5-1 16 TRBD1 few TGCGCCAGCAGCAACCGGGACAGGGGGAATCGCACTGAAGCTTTCTTT CASSNRDRGNRTEAFF
TRBJ1-3 TRBV10-3 13 - - TGTGCCGGGAGGTTCGAAGCTGGAAACACCATATATTTT CAGRFEAGNTIYF
TRBJ1-6 TRBV2 14 - - TGTGCCAGCACGGGGGGGGCTGGGGATTCACCCCTCCACTTT CASTGGAGDSPLHF
TRBJ1-5 TRBV7-2 13 - - TGTGCCAGCAGCATAGACAGAAATCAGCCCCAGCATTTT CASSIDRNQPQHF
TRBJ1-4 TRBV5-4 18 TRBD1 - TGTGCCAGCAGCCGAACCCGTGGAACAGGGGGCTTTGGGGAAAAACTGTTTTTT CASSRTRGTGGFGEKLFF
TRBJ2-1 TRBV9 14 TRBD1 few TGTGCCAGCAGCGTAGCACAGGGGGTCCATGAGCAGTTCTTC CASSVAQGVHEQFF
TRBJ2-5 TRBV7-6 17 TRBD2 - TGTGCCAGCAGCCCACGAAACCCGACTAGCGGAAAAGAGACCCAGTACTTC CASSPRNPTSGKETQYF
TRBJ2-3 TRBV10-2 16 - - TGCGCCAGCAGTGAGGTTCCTTTTCGTTACACAGATACGCAGTATTTT CASSEVPFRYTDTQYF
TRBJ2-3 TRBV10-3 13 TRBD1 once TGTGCCATCAGTGAGCCGGGACAGGGTGGGCAGTATTTT CAISEPGQGGQYF
TRBJ2-2 TRBV19 14 - - TGTGCCAGTAGTATAATCAGGAACACCGGGGAGCTGTTTTTT CASSIIRNTGELFF
TRBJ1-2 TRBV5-4 16 TRBD1 - TGTGCCAGCAGCGGAGGGGACAGGTTCCAGACTTTAGGCTACACCTTC CASSGGDRFQTLGYTF
TRBJ2-7 TRBV5-4 18 TRBD1 - TGTGCCAGCAGTATCCGGGGACAGTCGACTCCAAGCTCCTACGAGCAGTACTTC CASSIRGQSTPSSYEQYF
TRBJ2-2 TRBV19 16 TRBD1 - TGTGCCAGTAGTAGTCGACAGGGGGCAGGCACCGGGGAGCTGTTTTTT CASSSRQGAGTGELFF
TRBJ1-1 TRBV24-1 13 - - TGTGCCACCAGTGCGGGAATGAACACTGAAGCTTTCTTT CATSAGMNTEAFF
TRBJ2-3 TRBV3-1/TRBV3-2 17 TRBD2 - TGTGCCAGCAGCCACGGCCACCGCGGGGGGGCCCAAGATACGCAGTATTTT CASSHGHRGGAQDTQYF
TRBJ1-5 TRBV19 14 TRBD1 once TGTGCCAGTAGTACCGGGACAGGGGACCAGCCCCAGCATTTT CASSTGTGDQPQHF
TRBJ1-3 TRBV28 13 TRBD1 - TGTGCCACCTACAGGGGGGGAGGAAACACCATATATTTT CATYRGGGNTIYF
TRBJ2-6 TRBV7-2 18 TRBD1 once TGTGCCAGCAGCCGCGGACAGGGGGTTCTATCTGGGGCCAACGTCCTGACTTTC CASSRGQGVLSGANVLTF
TRBJ1-6 TRBV19 18 - - TGTGCCAGTAGTATAGGGGGACTTCCGAGCTCCTATAATTCACCCCTCCACTTT CASSIGGLPSSYNSPLHF
TRBJ1-4 TRBV19 12 - - TGTGCCAGTGGGACGATGGGGGGGCCGATGTTTTTT CASGTMGGPMFF
TRBJ2-2 TRBV7-9 13 TRBD1 - TGTGCCGGTGGGACAGTGAACACCGGGGAGCTGTTTTTT CAGGTVNTGELFF
TRBJ2-7 TRBV11-2 16 TRBD2 - TGTGCCAGCAGCTCTCTAGCGGGGGGGGGCTCCTACGAGCAGTACTTC CASSSLAGGGSYEQYF
TRBJ1-1 TRBV7-2 14 - - TGTGCCAGCAGCCCCACTTTGAAAGTGTCGAGAGCTTTCTTT CASSPTLKVSRAFF
TRBJ1-1 TRBV14 16 - - TGTGCCAGCAGCAAATTGAGGGTCGTCATGAACACTGAAGCTTTCTTT CASSKLRVVMNTEAFF
TRBJ2-3 TRBV15 15 - - TGTGCCACCAGCAGATTAAGACTTAGCACAGATACGCAGTATTTT CATSRLRLSTDTQYF
TRBJ2-3 TRBV3-1/TRBV3-2 17 TRBD2 - TGTGCCAGCAGCCAAGGGACTAGCGGGGGGGCGGCAGATACGCAGTATTTT CASSQGTSGGAADTQYF
TRBJ2-3 TRBV9 17 TRBD1 - TGTGCCAGCAGCGTTACATCCGGGACAGGGGTGTCCAATACGCAGTATTTT CASSVTSGTGVSNTQYF
TRBJ1-3 TRBV5-4 16 TRBD1 - TGTGCCAGCAGCCCCGGGACAGCCCGGGGTGGAAACACCATATATTTT CASSPGTARGGNTIYF
TRBJ2-7 TRBV30 12 - few TGTGCCTGGAGTGACATGTCCTACGAGCAGTACTTC CAWSDMSYEQYF
TRBJ1-1 TRBV9 14 TRBD1 - TGTGCCAGCAGCGTCACACAGGGGAGCACTGAAGCTTTCTTT CASSVTQGSTEAFF
TRBJ1-1 TRBV5-4 15 TRBD1 - TGTGCCAGCAGCTTGGATAGGGGACAGGGAGGTGAAGCTTTCTTT CASSLDRGQGGEAFF
TRBJ1-1 TRBV19 13 - - TGTGCCAGTAGTCCCAACAACGACTTGGAAGCTTTCTTT CASSPNNDLEAFF
TRBJ1-1 TRBV2 14 TRBD1 once TGTGCCAGCAGTTACAGGGGATTGAACACTGAAGCTTTCTTT CASSYRGLNTEAFF
TRBJ1-5 TRBV7-8 15 TRBD1 - TGTGCCAGCAGCGGGACAGGGGGAAGCAATCAGCCCCAGCATTTT CASSGTGGSNQPQHF
TRBJ2-7 TRBV6-2/TRBV6-3 15 - - TGTGCCAGCAGTTACACATCGACATCCTCCTACGAGCAGTACTTC CASSYTSTSSYEQYF
TRBJ2-3 TRBV5-1 15 TRBD2 - TGCGCCAGCTCTCGGGAGGGGGTAACCACAGATACGCAGTATTTT CASSREGVTTDTQYF
TRBJ2-5 TRBV5-4 15 - - TGTGCCAGCAGCCACATTATAGGGGGTTTAGAGACCCAGTACTTC CASSHIIGGLETQYF
TRBJ2-1 TRBV11-1 15 TRBD2 - TGTGCCAGCAGCTTCGGCGGGGGGACCTACAATGAGCAGTTCTTC CASSFGGGTYNEQFF
TRBJ2-1 TRBV4-2 15 TRBD1 - TGTGCCAGCAGCCGACTCGGACAGGCCGACAATGAGCAGTTCTTC CASSRLGQADNEQFF
TRBJ2-3 TRBV19 13 - - TGTGCCAGTAGTATAGGTATCACAGATACGCAGTATTTT CASSIGITDTQYF